This T cell receptor (beta chain) was captured by sequencing in a study of Ad26.COV2.S vaccination and SARS-CoV-2 variants. Study-level background: The COV1001 Ad26.COV2.S trial arm included the donor. The study, taken as a whole, reports: After vaccination, substantial breadth of spike-specific CD8+ and CD4+ responses was reported. Analytic work on TCR breadth and depth might have understated the full extent of total T cell responses.

The treatment here: some 19 received Ad26.COV2.S at low or high dose, single or two shots; about 5 received placebo; per-sample allocation not given. The investigators took samples on day 63 after the first vaccine or placebo injection. In the vaccine, an Ad26 vector expressed the SARS-CoV-2 spike of the Wuhan strain. The V end lost 0 bases, the J end lost 4 bases, and 12 bases lay between the germline ends. This CDR3 spans 16 amino acids. CDR1 SGHVS and CDR2 FNYEAQ come from the germline V gene. Remarks on this clone: Its antigen is not known.

Sequencing used immunoSEQ multiplex PCR; TCRdb keeps in-frame clones, though not all of them. The sample has about 350,000 clones; about 85% are singletons. The V and J genes are TRBV7-6 and TRBJ2-2; D not certain. Sample: peripheral blood, taken in a trial of Ad26.COV2.S vaccine versus placebo. The sequence was collected from a person between 18 and 60 years old who received the Ad26.COV2.S COVID-19 vaccine or a placebo. CDR3 bases: TGTGCCAGCAGCTTAGCGCGATTTTCAGCCACCGGGGAGCTGTTTTTT. It is translated as CASSLARFSATGELFF.